One sample yielded the 2 T cell receptor beta chains listed below, sequenced in a study of cytomegalovirus exposure and HLA in healthy donors. Only in-frame clones appear in the TCRdb table, and some are missing; sequencing was by immunoSEQ multiplex PCR. The sample has around 71,000 clones; approximately 94% are singletons. Source material: PBMCs. These TCRs come from a man aged 18 to 35 in good health and CMV-seropositive.

The genes are TRBV9 and TRBJ2-1, with TRBD1 matching over 10 bases. CDR1 and CDR2 from the germline V gene are SGDLS and YYNGEE. This CDR3 is 16 amino acids long. V dropped 7 bases and J dropped 3; count of bases not matched to a gene: 10. CDR3 in amino acids: CASGDEGQGGYNEQFF. DNA for the CDR3: TGTGCCAGCGGAGACGAAGGACAGGGGGGCTACAATGAGCAGTTCTTC.

The chain carries TRBV5-5 and TRBJ1-5; D may be TRBD1 (6 bases). The CDR3 contains 13 residues. Germline V CDR1 and CDR2: SGHKS, YYEKEE (reference sequence). Trimming removed 1 base from V and 7 bases from J, with 9 bases in between. The chain's CDR3 is CASSLRGYQPQHF. The CDR3 nucleotides are TGTGCCAGCAGCTTGAGGGGGTACCAGCCCCAGCATTTT.